The source of this T cell receptor beta chain is a study of T cell responses to AZD1222 COVID-19 vaccine. At the level of the study: Second-dose schedules of about 4 or about 12 weeks were combined. Study findings and constraints: Sampling that yielded the repertoires occurred only after the peak T cell response. Donor demographics were predominantly white British with a female majority; clonal diversity may be underestimated.

Measured with immunoSEQ multiplex PCR; TCRdb has only the in-frame clones, and not every one. This table has 110,000 to 150,000 clones, around 90% appearing once. With regard to this clone: Its antigen is not identified.

The specimen comprised peripheral blood, sampled on day 0 of AZD1222 vaccination. The receptor was derived from an adult in good health.

The CDR3 spells CASSLQETQYF. CDR3 in DNA: TGTGCCAGCAGCTTACAAGAGACCCAGTACTTC. The chain links TRBV7-9 to TRBJ2-5; D gene ambiguous. The CDR3 contains 11 residues. The V and J ends lost 2 bases and 2 bases respectively, with 0 bases between them. Germline V gives CDR1 SEHNR, CDR2 FQNEAQ (reference sequence).